Presented here are 18 T cell receptor beta chains from one specimen sequenced in a study of immune evolution from preneoplasia to lung adenocarcinoma. Profiling relied on immunoSEQ multiplex PCR, and the TCRdb table lists in-frame clones only, not all of them. The sample has several thousand clones; around four fifths are singletons. The sample taken for sequencing was FFPE lung adenocarcinoma in situ tissue. All receptors derive from a person in their 70s with lung adenocarcinoma.

The CDR3 coding sequence is TGTGCCAGCAGTACAGGGCCAGAGACCCAGTACTTC. Its protein product is CASSTGPETQYF. V is TRBV28 and J is TRBJ2-5, with a tentative D call TRBD1 (6 bases). Germline V gene data show CDR1 as MDHEN and CDR2 as SYDVKM. Trimming removed 5 bases from V and 4 bases from J, with 8 bases in between. This CDR3 is built from 12 residues.

This clone was counted only a few times. The chain uses TRBV4-2 and TRBJ2-7; TRBD2 agrees at 8 bases. The CDR3 totals 14 residues. Germline assignment: CDR1 LGHNA and CDR2 YNFKEQ. With 3 bases clipped from V and 9 bases from J, the junction kept 10 bases outside the gene matches. The CDR3 region is CASSHGEPREGQYF. DNA of the CDR3: TGTGCCAGCAGCCATGGGGAACCACGGGAGGGGCAGTACTTC.

For this clone: Relative to the germline gene, one junction end is altered; a read error may explain this. V and J are TRBV2 and TRBJ2-7; 8 bases line up with TRBD1. This CDR3 is 11 amino acids long. Germline CDR1 reads SNHLY; CDR2 reads FYNNEI. In DNA, the CDR3 is TGTGCCAGCAGTGCCGGGACAGGATTTGGGTTC. It codes for CASSAGTGFGF. Looking up the rest from reference TRBV2 and TRBJ2-7 gives the full variable domain: EPEVTQTPSHQVTQMGQEVILRCVPISNHLYFYWYRQILGQKVEFLVSFYNNEISEKSEIFDDQFSVERPDGSNFTLKIRSTKLEDSAMYFCASSAGTGFGFGPGTRLTVT.

This clone is medium-sized in the sample. The chain has TRBV6-6 and TRBJ2-2; D remains unclear. The CDR3 contains 13 residues. V was shortened by 6 bases and J by 0 bases, with 5 bases between the two germline ends. Per germline, CDR1 MNHNY and CDR2 SVGAGI (reference sequence). CDR3 in amino acids: CASSLANTGELFF. Written as DNA, the CDR3 is TGTGCCAGCAGCCTCGCGAACACCGGGGAGCTGTTTTTT.

The chain joins TRBV7-2 to TRBJ1-6; unclear D gene. The ends were cut back, 5 bases at V and 10 bases at J, with 18 bases in the middle. The germline V gene encodes CDR1 SGHTA and CDR2 FQGNSA. This CDR3 spans 15 amino acids. The CDR3 sequence: CASSNDTGFGSPLHF. CDR3 nucleotide sequence: TGTGCCAGCAGCAACGACACGGGGTTCGGGTCACCCCTCCACTTT.

The rearrangement joins TRBV18 to TRBJ2-2; TRBD2 matches at 10 bases. There are 16 residues in the CDR3. Trimming cost V 5 bases and J 6 bases; bases outside gene matches: 9. Germline CDR1 reads KGHSH; CDR2 reads LQKENI. The CDR3 DNA follows: TGTGCCAGCTCAGCGACGTCTAGCGGGGGCTCCGGGGAGCTGTTTTTT. It is translated as CASSATSSGGSGELFF. The full variable domain, rest sourced from reference TRBV18 and TRBJ2-2, is NAGVMQNPRHLVRRRGQEARLRCSPMKGHSHVYWYRQLPEEGLKFMVYLQKENIIDESGMPKERFSAEFPKEGPSILRIQQVVRGDSAAYFCASSATSSGGSGELFFGEGSRLTVL.

The rearrangement links TRBV11-2 to TRBJ1-5, with D uncertain. The CDR3 is 13 amino acids. Trimming stripped 0 bases from V and 4 bases from J, with 4 bases between. Germline loops: CDR1 SGHAT, CDR2 FQNNGV. CDR3 nucleotide sequence: TGTGCCAGCAGCTTAGACAGAAATCAGCCCCAGCATTTT. Amino acids: CASSLDRNQPQHF.

The chain is built from TRBV9 and TRBJ2-5; tentatively, D is TRBD1 or TRBD2 (7 bases each). V lost 0 bases, J lost 4 bases, and 13 bases lay in between. The CDR3 consists of 15 residues. CDR1 is SGDLS, CDR2 YYNGEE, per germline. The CDR3 coding sequence is TGTGCCAGCAGCGTAGGACAGGGAGGGCGAGAGACCCAGTACTTC. As protein: CASSVGQGGRETQYF. Supplemented by reference TRBV9 and TRBJ2-5, the full variable domain reads DSGVTQTPKHLITATGQRVTLRCSPRSGDLSVYWYQQSLDQGLQFLIQYYNGEERAKGNILERFSAQQFPDLHSELNLSSLELGDSALYFCASSVGQGGRETQYFGPGTRLLVL.

V is TRBV21-1 and J is TRBJ2-5; no DNA check was done on the table's D call, TRBD2. TRBV21-1 is deemed a pseudogene. CDR3 length: 15 amino acids. CDR3 in amino acids: CATKAYSGGEETQYF. CDR3 nucleotide sequence: TGTGCCACCAAGGCTTATAGCGGGGGAGAAGAGACCCAGTACTTC.

This clone appeared a few times. The rearrangement uses TRBV28 and TRBJ1-1; maybe TRBD1 (5 bases). With 7 bases removed from V and 3 bases from J, the gap between germline ends came to 21 bases. Germline CDR1 reads MDHEN; CDR2 reads SYDVKM. CDR3 size: 16 residues. DNA for the CDR3: TGTGCCAGCAACCCCACTTCCGGGCTGGGACACACTGAAGCTTTCTTT. Its translation is CASNPTSGLGHTEAFF.

The chain carries TRBV4-1 and TRBJ1-1; no definite D call. The CDR3 covers 14 residues. Germline values: CDR1 MGHRA, CDR2 YSYEKL. The V end lost 1 base, the J end lost 4 bases, and 10 bases lay between the germline ends. CDR3 DNA: TGCGCCAGCAGCCAAGTCAATGAGGGCACTGAAGCTTTCTTT. Translated: CASSQVNEGTEAFF.

The sample holds a few counts of this clone. V is TRBV7-2 and J is TRBJ1-1; D is ambiguous. Deletions cut 5 bases from V and 4 bases from J, with 14 bases between. This CDR3 region has 14 residues. CDR1 and CDR2 from the germline V gene are SGHTA and FQGNSA. The CDR3 nucleotides read TGTGCCAGCAGCCAGCAGAGAGGAACCACTGAAGCTTTCTTT. It specifies CASSQQRGTTEAFF.

Only one count was recorded for this clone. The chain couples TRBV6-1 to TRBJ1-1; D is unclear. CDR3 length: 13 residues. V lost 7 bases to trimming and J lost 1 base, with 10 bases between them. The germline gives CDR1 MNHNS, CDR2 SASEGT. This CDR3 reads CASIPSWNTEAFF. In DNA, the CDR3 is TGTGCCAGCATTCCCTCGTGGAACACTGAAGCTTTCTTT.

This rearrangement joins TRBV28 to TRBJ2-2, with D possibly being TRBD1 or TRBD2 (5 bases each). This CDR3 contains 16 residues. CDR1 MDHEN and CDR2 SYDVKM come from the germline V gene. Deletions cut 5 bases from V and 0 bases from J, with 13 bases between. Here the CDR3 reads CASSLPGTTNTGELFF. CDR3 in DNA: TGTGCCAGCAGTCTACCCGGGACGACGAACACCGGGGAGCTGTTTTTT. The entire variable domain, with the rest obtained from reference TRBV28 and TRBJ2-2, is as follows: DVKVTQSSRYLVKRTGEKVFLECVQDMDHENMFWYRQDPGLGLRLIYFSYDVKMKEKGDIPEGYSVSREKKERFSLILESASTNQTSMYLCASSLPGTTNTGELFFGEGSRLTVL.

The chain links TRBV11-1 to TRBJ2-1; D gene unclear. The CDR3 has 13 amino acids. Trimming removed 5 bases at V and 6 bases at J, with 11 bases between. Germline CDR1 and CDR2: SGHAT and FQDESV (reference sequence). Here the CDR3 reads CASSPKYANEQFF. CDR3 sequence (DNA): TGTGCCAGCAGCCCCAAATACGCCAATGAGCAGTTCTTC.

The chain has TRBV5-1 and TRBJ2-5, with TRBD2 as a possible D gene (5 bases). Trimming took 0 bases from V and 3 from J, leaving 6 bases between them. This CDR3 is 13 amino acids long. From germline, CDR1 is SGHRS and CDR2 YFSETQ. The CDR3 DNA reads TGCGCCAGCAGCTTGGTCGGGGAAGAGACCCAGTACTTC. It yields the protein CASSLVGEETQYF.

This chain joins TRBV6-5 and TRBJ1-2; D is uncertain. This CDR3 is built from 14 residues. Trimming stripped 6 bases from V and 10 bases from J, with 21 bases between. Germline V CDR1 and CDR2: MNHEY, SVGAGI. This CDR3 is CASRRTTAGTNYTF. The CDR3 nucleotides are TGTGCCAGCAGGAGGACCACCGCAGGAACAAACTACACCTTC.

CDR3: CASSADFGRAGDTQYF. The CDR3 region has the DNA TGTGCCAGCAGCGCAGATTTTGGGCGGGCAGGGGATACGCAGTATTTT. This chain links TRBV9 with TRBJ2-3; D may match TRBD1 or TRBD2 (5 bases each). V was shortened by 3 bases and J by 6 bases, with 20 bases between the two germline ends. CDR1 SGDLS and CDR2 YYNGEE come from the germline V gene. The CDR3 sequence is 16 residues long.